This T cell receptor (beta chain) was recorded in a study of T cells in localized non-small cell lung cancer. The study, taken as a whole, reports: Peak T cell clonality was found in uninvolved adjacent lung, exceeding tumor.

Only in-frame clones appear in the TCRdb table, and some are missing; sequencing was by immunoSEQ multiplex PCR. Here the sample spans roughly 36,000 clones, 79% being singletons. The ends were cut back, 5 bases at V and 4 bases at J, with 14 bases in the middle. Germline assignment: CDR1 SQVTM and CDR2 ANQGSEA. The CDR3 totals 13 residues. Worth noting for this clone: Its specificity is unknown.

The source of this sequence is a woman aged 40-70 years with stage II squamous cell lung carcinoma. The chain couples TRBV29-1 to TRBJ1-2; no clear D gene. The specimen was PBMCs, collected before any cancer treatment. CDR3: CSVHTEGPYGYTF. As DNA, the CDR3 is TGCAGCGTTCACACAGAGGGCCCCTATGGCTACACCTTC.